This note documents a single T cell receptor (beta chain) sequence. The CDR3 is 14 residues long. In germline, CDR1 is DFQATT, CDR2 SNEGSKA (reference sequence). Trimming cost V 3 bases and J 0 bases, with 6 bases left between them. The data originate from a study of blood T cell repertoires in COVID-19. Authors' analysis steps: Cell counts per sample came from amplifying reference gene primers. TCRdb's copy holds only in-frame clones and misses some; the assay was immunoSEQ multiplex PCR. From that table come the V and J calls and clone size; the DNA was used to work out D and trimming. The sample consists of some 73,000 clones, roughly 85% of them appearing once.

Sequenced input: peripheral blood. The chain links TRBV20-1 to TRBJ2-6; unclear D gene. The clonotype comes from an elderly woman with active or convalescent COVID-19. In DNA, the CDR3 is TGCAGTGCTAGTGTCAGCTCTGGGGCCAACGTCCTGACTTTC. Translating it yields CSASVSSGANVLTF.